The rows below give T cell receptor beta chains drawn from one sample of a study of T-cell memory formation after mild COVID-19. TCRdb reanalysed the 5' RACE reads using MiXCR and keeps one entry per CDR3 protein. In the table there are 280,000 or so distinct CDR3 sequences, 18% of which are singletons. The specimen sequenced was PBMCs or a T cell subset sorted from them (not recorded which). These receptors were obtained from a man younger than 30 who had mild COVID-19 (a few samples of this study predate the infection). Cell type and time point are not known. CDR3s include the opening cysteine and the closing phenylalanine or tryptophan. D genes are given only for firm matches. Size values are once, few and many counts, or a class for expanded clones, and some rows have none.

TRBJ2-1 NA TRBD1 TRBV4-3 CASSQEGQDTNEQFF TGCGCCAGCAGCCAAGAGGGACAGGATACTAATGAGCAGTTCTTC
TRBJ2-5 few NA TRBV5-5 CASSPRRYSPVTISETQYF TGTGCCAGCAGCCCACGGAGATACTCCCCGGTCACAATTAGTGAGACCCAGTACTTC
TRBJ2-7 NA NA TRBV4-3 CASSSSRETDEQYF TGCGCCAGCAGCAGTAGCAGGGAAACAGACGAGCAGTACTTC
TRBJ1-2 few NA TRBV12-3/TRBV12-4 CASSFQPSQGYTF TGTGCCAGCAGTTTTCAGCCTAGTCAAGGCTACACCTTC
TRBJ1-1 few NA TRBV28 CASSLSPPKAFF TGTGCCAGCAGTCTTAGCCCTCCGAAAGCTTTCTTT
TRBJ2-1 NA TRBD2 TRBV18 CASSPMAGRGEQFF TGTGCCAGCTCACCAATGGCAGGGAGGGGTGAGCAGTTCTTC
TRBJ2-5 NA TRBD2 TRBV5-1 CASSFGLAGNWGTQYF TGCGCCAGCAGCTTCGGACTAGCGGGCAACTGGGGGACCCAGTACTTC
TRBJ2-1 NA NA TRBV18 CASSPKDSPWGEQFF TGTGCCAGCTCACCAAAGGACTCTCCTTGGGGTGAGCAGTTCTTC
TRBJ2-3 NA NA TRBV5-1 CASSLVMDRDEPQYF TGCGCCAGCAGCTTGGTCATGGACAGAGATGAGCCGCAGTATTTT
TRBJ2-5 NA NA TRBV20-1 CSARVSPGETQYF TGCAGTGCTAGAGTTTCTCCGGGGGAGACCCAGTACTTC
TRBJ2-3 many TRBD2 TRBV6-4 CASSRLAGATDTQYF TGTGCCAGCAGTAGACTAGCGGGGGCCACAGATACGCAGTATTTT
TRBJ2-5 many NA TRBV28 CASSSRLGEETQYF TGTGCCAGCAGTTCCCGACTAGGCGAAGAGACCCAGTACTTC
TRBJ2-7 NA NA TRBV9 CASSVGAGGTYEQYF TGTGCCAGCAGCGTAGGAGCGGGCGGAACCTACGAGCAGTACTTC
TRBJ2-2 few TRBD2 TRBV10-3 CAISESPSGGTNTGELFF TGTGCCATCAGTGAGTCGCCATCGGGGGGGACGAACACCGGGGAGCTGTTTTTT
TRBJ1-1 few NA TRBV5-1 CASTPPGNTEAFF TGCGCCAGCACCCCCCCGGGGAACACTGAAGCTTTCTTT
TRBJ2-7 NA NA TRBV4-1 CASSPREAGGSYEQYF TGCGCCAGCAGTCCAAGAGAGGCCGGTGGCTCCTACGAGCAGTACTTC
TRBJ2-5 NA NA TRBV11-3 CASSIPRRASPETQYF TGTGCCAGCAGCATCCCCCGCAGGGCATCCCCTGAGACCCAGTACTTC
TRBJ2-3 NA NA TRBV2 CASSEFVGTSIF TGTGCCAGCAGTGAATTTGTAGGAACAAGTATTTTT
TRBJ2-2 NA NA TRBV4-3 CASSRTVLGGNTGELFF TGCGCCAGCAGCCGAACCGTCCTGGGGGGGAACACCGGGGAGCTGTTTTTT
TRBJ2-1 few TRBD2 TRBV7-3 CASSSPGGSGNEQFF TGTGCCAGCAGCTCCCCGGGGGGTAGTGGCAATGAGCAGTTCTTC
TRBJ1-2 NA TRBD1 TRBV19 CASSIHDATGFYGYTF TGTGCCAGTAGTATTCACGATGCGACAGGGTTCTATGGCTACACCTTC
TRBJ2-2 few TRBD2 TRBV12-3/TRBV12-4 CASSLYSGGPTGELFF TGTGCCAGCAGTTTATACAGCGGGGGTCCCACCGGGGAGCTGTTTTTT
TRBJ1-1 NA NA TRBV20-1 CSARLGTRTYSNTEAFF TGCAGTGCTAGGCTCGGGACGCGGACTTATTCGAACACTGAAGCTTTCTTT
TRBJ1-3 few NA TRBV5-1 CASSSDRLSGNTIYF TGCGCCAGCAGCAGTGACAGGCTCTCTGGAAACACCATATATTTT
TRBJ2-7 many NA TRBV14 CASTTSTNPYEQYF TGTGCCAGCACCACCAGTACTAACCCCTACGAGCAGTACTTC
TRBJ2-6 few NA TRBV7-2 CASTGRDRGSSGANVLTF TGTGCCAGCACCGGCCGGGATAGGGGAAGTTCTGGGGCCAACGTCCTGACTTTC
TRBJ1-6 NA NA TRBV30 CACIKGTYNSPLHF TGTGCCTGCATTAAGGGCACCTATAATTCACCCCTCCACTTT
TRBJ2-2 few TRBD2 TRBV6-8 CASRRTSGEAGELFF TGTGCCAGCAGGCGGACTAGCGGGGAAGCCGGGGAGCTGTTTTTT
TRBJ1-6 few TRBD1 TRBV7-2 CASRGQGGTNSPLHF TGTGCCAGCCGAGGACAGGGAGGGACTAATTCACCCCTCCACTTT
TRBJ1-1 NA NA TRBV15 CATSRSGDTEAFF TGTGCCACCAGCAGATCAGGGGACACTGAAGCTTTCTTT
TRBJ2-1 NA NA TRBV5-1 CASSLGGGVEQFF TGCGCCAGCAGCTTGGGAGGAGGGGTTGAGCAGTTCTTC
TRBJ1-1 few TRBD1 TRBV18 CASSPDRATEAFF TGTGCCAGCTCACCGGACAGGGCCACTGAAGCTTTCTTT
TRBJ2-3 NA NA TRBV12-3/TRBV12-4 CASKPDSTDTQYF TGTGCCAGCAAACCTGACAGCACAGATACGCAGTATTTT
TRBJ2-5 NA TRBD2 TRBV4-2 CASSNSGGSTQETQYF TGTGCCAGCAGCAATAGCGGGGGGTCCACCCAAGAGACCCAGTACTTC
TRBJ1-2 few TRBD1 TRBV6-5 CASSKDRRDIGYTF TGTGCCAGCAGCAAGGACAGGAGGGATATCGGCTACACCTTC
TRBJ2-3 NA NA TRBV20-1 CSALYTDTQYF TGCAGTGCCTTATACACAGATACGCAGTATTTT
TRBJ2-1 few TRBD2 TRBV7-2 CASSLDRGGLHEQFF TGTGCCAGCAGCTTAGATCGGGGGGGCCTACATGAGCAGTTCTTC
TRBJ2-5 few TRBD1 TRBV10-1 CASSESTRGDRETQYF TGCGCCAGCAGTGAGTCGACTCGCGGGGACAGGGAGACCCAGTACTTC
TRBJ2-7 NA NA TRBV10-3 CAIRRSLVAEEQYF TGTGCCATCAGAAGGTCGCTGGTAGCGGAGGAGCAGTACTTC
TRBJ2-5 NA NA TRBV5-1 CASSLVGTLDGETQYF TGCGCCAGCAGCTTGGTCGGGACCCTCGATGGAGAGACCCAGTACTTC
TRBJ2-1 NA NA TRBV3-1 CASSQGARTGGNEQFF TGTGCCAGCAGCCAAGGGGCGCGGACTGGCGGCAATGAGCAGTTCTTC
TRBJ1-1 NA TRBD1 TRBV6-1 CASRETGTGVAEAFF TGTGCCAGCAGAGAAACCGGGACAGGGGTGGCTGAAGCTTTCTTT
TRBJ2-4 medium-sized NA TRBV4-2 CASSQGASKNIQYF TGTGCCAGCAGCCAAGGGGCGTCCAAAAACATTCAGTACTTC
TRBJ1-1 NA NA TRBV25-1 CASSEWDLMNTEAFF TGTGCCAGCAGTGAATGGGACCTTATGAACACTGAAGCTTTCTTT
TRBJ2-1 few NA TRBV30 CAWSPPGANEQFF TGTGCCTGGAGTCCCCCAGGGGCTAATGAGCAGTTCTTC
TRBJ2-2 NA NA TRBV6-2/TRBV6-3 CASRSDTGELFF TGTGCCAGCAGGTCGGACACCGGGGAGCTGTTTTTT
TRBJ2-1 few NA TRBV4-3 CASSQGLANSEQFF TGCGCCAGCAGCCAAGGCCTAGCGAATAGTGAGCAGTTCTTC
TRBJ2-3 few NA TRBV27 CASSWVPHGADTQYF TGTGCCAGCAGTTGGGTCCCCCACGGGGCAGATACGCAGTATTTT
TRBJ2-7 NA NA TRBV11-2 CASSPAVPEQYF TGTGCCAGCAGCCCCGCGGTACCCGAGCAGTACTTC
TRBJ1-2 few NA TRBV14 CASSPQGLGYGYTF TGTGCCAGCAGCCCCCAGGGGTTGGGCTATGGCTACACCTTC
TRBJ1-5 many NA TRBV2 CASSFSSNRGNQPQHF TGTGCCAGCAGTTTTAGTTCAAACCGCGGCAATCAGCCCCAGCATTTT
TRBJ2-7 NA NA TRBV6-1 CARQEEGVLDEQYF TGTGCCAGACAGGAGGAAGGAGTTTTGGACGAGCAGTACTTC
TRBJ2-5 NA NA TRBV4-3 CASSLETWGQETQYF TGCGCCAGCAGCCTAGAGACATGGGGCCAAGAGACCCAGTACTTC
TRBJ2-7 NA NA TRBV6-5 CASSSGRQGNEQYF TGTGCCAGCAGTTCGGGACGGCAGGGTAACGAGCAGTACTTC
TRBJ2-2 NA TRBD1 TRBV12-3/TRBV12-4 CASSPRGSNTGELFF TGTGCCAGCAGTCCCAGGGGGAGTAACACCGGGGAGCTGTTTTTT
TRBJ2-7 NA NA TRBV6-5 CASSSVPQDSYEQYF TGTGCCAGCAGTTCAGTCCCCCAGGATTCCTACGAGCAGTACTTC
TRBJ1-5 many NA TRBV2 CASMTTGTSTQHF TGTGCCAGCATGACCACAGGGACATCTACCCAGCATTTT
TRBJ2-4 few NA TRBV28 CASSFGWPNIQYF TGTGCCAGCAGTTTCGGATGGCCTAACATTCAGTACTTC
TRBJ2-3 NA NA TRBV5-1 CASRLLGVGSDTQYF TGCGCCAGCAGATTATTGGGGGTTGGGTCAGATACGCAGTATTTT